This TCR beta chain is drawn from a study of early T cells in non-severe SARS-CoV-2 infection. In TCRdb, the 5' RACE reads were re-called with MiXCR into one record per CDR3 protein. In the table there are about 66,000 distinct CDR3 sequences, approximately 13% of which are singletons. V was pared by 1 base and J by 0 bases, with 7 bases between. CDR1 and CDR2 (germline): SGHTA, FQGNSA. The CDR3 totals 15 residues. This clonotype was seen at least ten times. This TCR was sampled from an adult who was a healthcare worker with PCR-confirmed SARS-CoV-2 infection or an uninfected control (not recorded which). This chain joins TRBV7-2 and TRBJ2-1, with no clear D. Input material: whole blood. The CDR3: CASSLGESSYNEQFF. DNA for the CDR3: TGTGCCAGCAGCTTAGGAGAGAGCTCCTACAATGAGCAGTTCTTC.